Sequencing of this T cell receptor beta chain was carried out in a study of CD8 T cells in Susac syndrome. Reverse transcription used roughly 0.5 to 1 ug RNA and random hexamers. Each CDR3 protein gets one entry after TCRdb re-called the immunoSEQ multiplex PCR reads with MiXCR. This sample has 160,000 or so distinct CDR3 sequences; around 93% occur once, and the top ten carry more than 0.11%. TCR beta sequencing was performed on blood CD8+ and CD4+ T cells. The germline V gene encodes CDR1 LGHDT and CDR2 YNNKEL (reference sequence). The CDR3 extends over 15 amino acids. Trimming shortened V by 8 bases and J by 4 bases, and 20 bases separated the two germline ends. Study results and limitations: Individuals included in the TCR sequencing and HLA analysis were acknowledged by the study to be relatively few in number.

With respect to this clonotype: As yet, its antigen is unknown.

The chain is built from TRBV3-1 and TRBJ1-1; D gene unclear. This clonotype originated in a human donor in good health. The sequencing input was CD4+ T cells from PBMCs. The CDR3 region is CASGSGRDWSTEAFF. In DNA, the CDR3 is TGTGCCAGCGGGTCCGGAAGGGATTGGAGCACTGAAGCTTTCTTT.